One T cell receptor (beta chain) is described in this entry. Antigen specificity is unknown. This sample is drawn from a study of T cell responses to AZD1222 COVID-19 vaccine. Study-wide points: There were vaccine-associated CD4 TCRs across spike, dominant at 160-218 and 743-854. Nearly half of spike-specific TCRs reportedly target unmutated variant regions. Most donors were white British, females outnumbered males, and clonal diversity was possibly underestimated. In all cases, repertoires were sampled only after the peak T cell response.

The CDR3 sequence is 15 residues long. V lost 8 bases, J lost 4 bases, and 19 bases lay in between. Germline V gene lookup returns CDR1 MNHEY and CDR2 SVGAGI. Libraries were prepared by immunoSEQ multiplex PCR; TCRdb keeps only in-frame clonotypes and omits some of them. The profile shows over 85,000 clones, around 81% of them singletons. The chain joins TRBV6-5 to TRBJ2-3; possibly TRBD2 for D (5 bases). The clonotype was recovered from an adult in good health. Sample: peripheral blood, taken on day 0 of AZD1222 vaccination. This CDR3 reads CASPGQPRVSDTQYF. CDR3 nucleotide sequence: TGTGCCAGCCCGGGCCAGCCGAGGGTTTCAGATACGCAGTATTTT.